This T cell receptor beta chain was recovered during a study of response to subunit inactivated influenza vaccine. General observations from the study: Authors suggested few new T cells are recruited by each seasonal influenza vaccination.

Points on this clonotype: The antigen remains unidentified.

One entry per CDR3 protein, called by TCRdb with MiXCR from the RT-PCR reads. The sample contains approximately 730,000 distinct CDR3 sequences, approximately 13% of which appear only once. The sample here was PBMCs from blood, taken roughly 15 days before vaccination. This TCR was sampled from a man aged 50-60 years who received an inactivated influenza vaccine.

CDR3 nucleotides: TGTGCCAGCAAAACGCGGGGTCCGAACACCGGGGAGCTGTTTTTT. Translation gives CASKTRGPNTGELFF. V usage is TRBV7-2 and J usage is TRBJ2-2, with TRBD2 as a possible D gene (6 bases). The germline CDR1 and CDR2 sequences are SGHTA and FQGNSA. V was trimmed by 7 bases and J by 0 bases, leaving 12 bases between them. CDR3 length: 15 amino acids.